This entry is about one T cell receptor (beta chain). V gave up 2 bases and J gave up 4 bases; unmatched junction bases: 9. The germline CDR1 and CDR2 sequences are SEHNR and FQNEAQ (reference sequence). CDR3 length: 16 residues. These data come from a study of response to subunit inactivated influenza vaccine. TCRdb called the RT-PCR reads again in MiXCR, with one record for every CDR3 protein. The table records about 540,000 distinct CDR3 sequences, 20% to 25% of them present only once. The sample also formed part of further work on T cells expressing NK-cell markers. That investigation notes: TCR beta libraries carry UMIs added by 5'RACE template switching. Sorted CD3+CD56-NKG2C+, CD3+CD56+NKG2C- and CD3+CD56+NKG2C+ T cells were the source of the TCR beta repertoires. One of eight sequenced donors was HCMV-seronegative; the other seven were seropositive.

The specimen comprised CD4+ T cells sorted from PBMCs, sampled roughly 13 days after vaccination. This sequence joins TRBV7-9 and TRBJ2-3; 7 bases line up with TRBD1. This receptor was obtained from a man between 45 and 60 years old who received an inactivated influenza vaccine. As DNA, the CDR3 is TGTGCCAGCAGCTTAAAACAGGGGTTTGAATCAGATACGCAGTATTTT. Protein: CASSLKQGFESDTQYF.